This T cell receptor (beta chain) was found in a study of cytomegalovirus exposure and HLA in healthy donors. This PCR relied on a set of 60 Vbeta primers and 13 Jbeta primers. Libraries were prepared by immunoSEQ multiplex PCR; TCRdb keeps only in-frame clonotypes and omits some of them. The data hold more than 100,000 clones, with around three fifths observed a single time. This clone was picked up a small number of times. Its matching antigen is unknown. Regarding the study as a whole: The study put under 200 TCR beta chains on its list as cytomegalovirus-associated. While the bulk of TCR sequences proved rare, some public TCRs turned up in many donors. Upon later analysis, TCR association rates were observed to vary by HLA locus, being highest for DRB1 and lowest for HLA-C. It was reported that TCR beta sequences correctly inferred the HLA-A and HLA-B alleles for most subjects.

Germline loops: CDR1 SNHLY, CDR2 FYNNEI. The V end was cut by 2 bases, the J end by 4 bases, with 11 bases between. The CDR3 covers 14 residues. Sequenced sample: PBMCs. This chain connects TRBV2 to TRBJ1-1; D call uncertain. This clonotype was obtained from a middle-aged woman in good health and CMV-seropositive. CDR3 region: CASSEWPQVTEAFF. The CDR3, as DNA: TGTGCCAGCAGTGAATGGCCCCAGGTCACTGAAGCTTTCTTT. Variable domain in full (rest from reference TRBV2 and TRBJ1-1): EPEVTQTPSHQVTQMGQEVILRCVPISNHLYFYWYRQILGQKVEFLVSFYNNEISEKSEIFDDQFSVERPDGSNFTLKIRSTKLEDSAMYFCASSEWPQVTEAFFGQGTRLTVV.